This is a list of T cell receptor beta chains from one sample in a study of naive and memory T cell subsets. Each CDR3 protein gets one entry after TCRdb re-called the UMI-ligation and nested PCR reads with MiXCR. The data hold tens of thousands of distinct CDR3 sequences, with more than 10% observed a single time. Sequenced: effector memory CD4+ T cells from blood. The receptors here all came from a human donor in good health. CDR3s include the opening cysteine and the closing phenylalanine or tryptophan. A D gene is named only where the DNA matches it firmly. Clone size is not always given. Where it is, it says once, few, many or a class for expanded clones.

TRBV6-2/TRBV6-3	few	TRBJ2-3	TRBD2	CASSDASWDRVLAGGGTTDTQYF	TGTGCCAGCAGTGATGCCTCTTGGGACAGAGTTCTAGCGGGAGGAGGCACGACGGATACGCAGTATTTT
TRBV5-1	many	TRBJ2-1	.	CASSPTYNEQFF	TGCGCCAGCAGCCCTACGTACAATGAGCAGTTCTTC
TRBV2	few	TRBJ2-3	.	CASSEVGEPTDTQYF	TGTGCCAGCAGTGAAGTGGGCGAGCCCACAGATACGCAGTATTTT
TRBV6-1	few	TRBJ1-1	.	CASSEVGGLNTEAFF	TGTGCCAGCAGTGAAGTCGGGGGATTGAACACTGAAGCTTTCTTT
TRBV12-3/TRBV12-4	.	TRBJ1-6	TRBD1	CASSLETGYGNSPLHF	TGTGCCAGCAGTCTCGAGACAGGGTATGGAAATTCACCCCTCCACTTT
TRBV24-1	.	TRBJ1-5	.	CATSETGLNNQPQHF	TGTGCCACCAGTGAAACGGGACTGAACAATCAGCCCCAGCATTTT
TRBV20-1	many	TRBJ2-5	.	CSAGGGAVQETQYF	TGCAGTGCTGGGGGTGGCGCGGTACAAGAGACCCAGTACTTC
TRBV30	.	TRBJ1-5	.	CAWKRRSGNQPQHF	TGTGCCTGGAAGCGGCGCAGTGGCAATCAGCCCCAGCATTTT
TRBV5-1	few	TRBJ2-1	.	CASSLVSASYNEQFF	TGCGCCAGCAGCTTGGTCAGTGCCTCCTACAATGAGCAGTTCTTC
TRBV14	large	TRBJ2-7	.	CASSQRHPNEQYF	TGTGCCAGCAGCCAGCGGCACCCCAACGAGCAGTACTTC
TRBV11-1	.	TRBJ2-7	.	CASSFGHSYEQYF	TGTGCCAGCAGCTTTGGGCACTCCTACGAGCAGTACTTC
TRBV24-1	.	TRBJ2-1	TRBD2	CATSDSRAAGSYNEQFF	TGTGCCACCAGTGACTCCCGTGCAGCGGGGTCCTACAATGAGCAGTTCTTC
TRBV14	many	TRBJ2-3	.	CASSQIRDTRTDTQYF	TGTGCCAGCAGCCAAATTCGGGACACCCGCACAGATACGCAGTATTTT
TRBV7-7	many	TRBJ2-1	TRBD2	CASSSTSSGKEQFF	TGTGCCAGCAGCTCCACTAGTAGCGGGAAGGAGCAGTTCTTC
TRBV5-6	many	TRBJ1-5	TRBD1	CASSSGTGITQPQHF	TGTGCCAGCAGCTCCGGGACAGGGATCACTCAGCCCCAGCATTTT
TRBV7-8	medium-sized	TRBJ2-7	.	CASSLAVGYSYEQYF	TGTGCCAGCAGCTTAGCGGTGGGGTACTCCTACGAGCAGTACTTC
TRBV9	many	TRBJ1-1	.	CASSGSRGRTEAFF	TGTGCCAGCAGCGGATCACGGGGGCGCACTGAAGCTTTCTTT
TRBV5-5	many	TRBJ2-5	.	CASSLSPGHQETQYF	TGTGCCAGCAGCTTGAGCCCGGGGCACCAAGAGACCCAGTACTTC
TRBV29-1	few	TRBJ1-2	TRBD1	CSVEGQINYGYTF	TGCAGCGTGGAGGGACAGATTAACTATGGCTACACCTTC
TRBV28	.	TRBJ1-4	.	CASSVKGEKLFF	TGTGCCAGCAGTGTAAAGGGTGAAAAACTGTTTTTT
TRBV12-3/TRBV12-4	.	TRBJ2-1	.	CASSLDYNSYNEQFF	TGTGCCAGCAGTTTAGATTACAACTCCTACAATGAGCAGTTCTTC
TRBV5-1	few	TRBJ2-3	.	CASSLKASTDTQYF	TGCGCCAGCAGCTTGAAAGCAAGCACAGATACGCAGTATTTT
TRBV6-5	many	TRBJ1-2	TRBD1	CASRPGQTYGYTF	TGTGCCAGCAGACCGGGACAGACCTATGGCTACACCTTC
TRBV20-1	many	TRBJ2-7	TRBD1	CSATGQLSYEQYF	TGCAGTGCTACGGGACAGCTCTCCTACGAGCAGTACTTC
TRBV12-3/TRBV12-4	few	TRBJ1-5	.	CASSLGAANQPQHF	TGTGCCAGCAGTTTGGGAGCGGCCAATCAGCCCCAGCATTTT
TRBV29-1	many	TRBJ2-3	TRBD1	CSVEGGQGADTQYF	TGCAGCGTTGAAGGGGGACAGGGCGCAGATACGCAGTATTTT